Listed here are 22 T cell receptor beta chains from one sample, sequenced in a study of cytomegalovirus exposure and HLA in healthy donors. The PCR used 60 Vbeta and 13 Jbeta primers. The repertoire was sequenced with immunoSEQ multiplex PCR; TCRdb's copy has only in-frame clones and lacks some. The sample yields approximately 180,000 clones, approximately 80% seen once. Sequencing was performed on PBMCs. The origin of the receptors is a woman in her late teens or twenties in good health and CMV-seropositive.

The genes are TRBV5-1 and TRBJ2-7; D possibly corresponds to TRBD1 (6 bases). The CDR3 length is 13 residues. V was clipped by 0 bases and J by 5 bases, with 9 bases between them. Looked up from germline, CDR1 is SGHRS and CDR2 is YFSETQ. CDR3 nucleotide sequence: TGCGCCAGCAGCTTGGGGACAGCGAACGAGCAGTACTTC. It is translated as CASSLGTANEQYF.

The V gene is TRBV25-1, the J gene TRBJ1-5, with 9 bases fitting TRBD1. The V gene end was trimmed by 3 bases and the J gene end by 3 bases; junction bases not matched to a gene: 6. Germline V gene sequence: CDR1 MGHDK, CDR2 SYGVNS. CDR3 length: 16 amino acids. CDR3 amino acids: CASSDQDRGNNQPQHF. CDR3 sequence (DNA): TGTGCCAGCAGTGATCAGGACAGGGGAAACAATCAGCCCCAGCATTTT.

Of note for this clone: Mismatch with germline at one junction end may stem from a read error. The V gene is TRBV7-9, the J gene TRBJ1-1; TRBD1 might be the D (5 bases). CDR1 SEHNR and CDR2 FQNEAQ come from the germline V gene (reference sequence). The CDR3 sequence is 14 residues long. CDR3 nucleotide sequence: TGTTCCAGCAGCTTTTGGCAGGGGAACACTGAAGCTTTCTTT. Amino acids: CSSSFWQGNTEAFF.

This clone was recorded once. The chain links TRBV2 to TRBJ2-7; maybe TRBD2 (5 bases). The CDR3 runs 15 residues. Germline V lookup: CDR1 SNHLY, CDR2 FYNNEI. Trimming stripped 6 bases from V and 3 bases from J, with 18 bases between. The CDR3: CASRDSRVRGYEQYF. The DNA of the CDR3 is TGTGCCAGCAGGGATAGCCGGGTCCGGGGCTACGAGCAGTACTTC.

The rearrangement joins TRBV10-3 to TRBJ1-1; TRBD1 agrees at 9 bases. The CDR3 consists of 18 residues. The V gene end was trimmed by 2 bases and the J gene end by 0 bases; junction bases not matched to a gene: 10. In germline, CDR1 is ENHRY, CDR2 SYGVKD. CDR3 bases: TGTGCCATCAGTGAGCCGATGGGGACAGGGACGATGAACACTGAAGCTTTCTTT. It encodes CAISEPMGTGTMNTEAFF.

The V and J genes are TRBV7-9 and TRBJ2-5; TRBD2 agrees at 8 bases. The germline V gene encodes CDR1 SEHNR and CDR2 FQNEAQ (reference sequence). V lost 6 bases, J lost 5 bases, and 5 bases stayed unmatched. This CDR3 comprises 13 residues. The DNA for the CDR3 is TGTGCCAGCAGTACTAGCGGCGAGGAGACCCAGTACTTC. Its protein product is CASSTSGEETQYF.

The gene calls are TRBV19 and TRBJ1-5; D is undetermined. The length of the CDR3 is 13 residues. Between the trimmed V and J ends, which lost 5 bases and 5 bases, there was a span of 10 bases. Germline assignment: CDR1 LNHDA and CDR2 SQIVND (reference sequence). This chain's CDR3 is CASSVRLDQPQHF. DNA for the CDR3: TGTGCCAGTAGTGTCAGACTTGATCAGCCCCAGCATTTT.

As to this clone: One end of the junction fails to match germline, which may point to a read error. This chain connects TRBV10-2 to TRBJ2-6; D possibly corresponds to TRBD1 (5 bases). The CDR3 length is 14 residues. Germline-derived CDR1 and CDR2 are WSHSY and SAAADI. CDR3 coding DNA: TGCGCCAGCACGGGCAGCTCTGGGGCCAACGGCCTGACTTTC. It is translated as CASTGSSGANGLTF.

This chain uses TRBV7-6 with TRBJ1-4, with D possibly matching TRBD1 (5 bases). The CDR3 sequence is 17 residues long. Germline V lookup: CDR1 SGHVS, CDR2 FNYEAQ. V dropped 3 bases and J dropped 4 bases, with 18 bases sitting between them. CDR3 sequence (DNA): TGTGCCAGCAGCTTTTCACCGGGTAGGGGTAGTAATGAAAAACTGTTTTTT. Translation gives CASSFSPGRGSNEKLFF.

This chain connects TRBV28 to TRBJ2-1, with 9 bases fitting TRBD1. CDR3 size: 16 residues. CDR1 and CDR2 from the germline V gene are MDHEN and SYDVKM. With 3 bases clipped from V and 6 bases from J, the junction kept 9 bases outside the gene matches. The DNA for the CDR3 is TGTGCCAGCAGTTTTCCCATAGGACAGGGGATCAATGAGCAGTTCTTC. The encoded protein is CASSFPIGQGINEQFF. Filled out from reference TRBV28 and TRBJ2-1, the complete variable domain reads DVKVTQSSRYLVKRTGEKVFLECVQDMDHENMFWYRQDPGLGLRLIYFSYDVKMKEKGDIPEGYSVSREKKERFSLILESASTNQTSMYLCASSFPIGQGINEQFFGPGTRLTVL.

The chain has TRBV29-1 and TRBJ2-1, with D possibly matching TRBD2 (5 bases). Trimming removed 4 bases from V and 5 bases from J, with 15 bases in between. This CDR3 is 14 amino acids long. Germline V gene data show CDR1 as SQVTM and CDR2 as ANQGSEA. The CDR3 sequence: CSVVGQLDDNEQFF. The CDR3, as DNA: TGCAGCGTTGTTGGGCAACTAGACGACAATGAGCAGTTCTTC.

This clone was detected a few times. V is TRBV6-1 and J is TRBJ1-4; 7 nucleotides line up with TRBD1. CDR3 length: 18 residues. The V and J ends lost 0 bases and 0 bases, in that order; junction bases with no gene match: 7. CDR1 and CDR2 from the germline V gene are MNHNS and SASEGT. CDR3 nucleotides: TGTGCCAGCAGTGAAGCGGTCAGGGGGAGTACAACTAATGAAAAACTGTTTTTT. Translated: CASSEAVRGSTTNEKLFF.

The gene calls are TRBV4-3 and TRBJ1-6; 7 bases map to TRBD1. With V trimmed by 1 base and J by 2 bases, 8 bases remained unmatched. This CDR3 comprises 18 residues. Per the germline V gene, CDR1 is LGHNA and CDR2 is YSLEER. The CDR3 is CASSQARAGGTYNSPLHF. Here the CDR3 DNA reads TGCGCCAGCAGCCAAGCAAGGGCAGGGGGGACCTATAATTCACCCCTCCACTTT.

This chain links TRBV30 with TRBJ1-1, with no clear D. V lost 1 base, J lost 2 bases, and 5 bases lay in between. This CDR3 has 12 residues. Per germline, CDR1 GTSNPN and CDR2 SVGIG (reference sequence). In DNA form, the CDR3 reads TGTGCCTGGAGTGGGAGCAACACTGAAGCTTTCTTT. Amino acids: CAWSGSNTEAFF.

This clone was observed a handful of times. The chain is built from TRBV6-6 and TRBJ2-7; possibly TRBD2 for D (5 bases). The V gene lost 0 bases and the J gene lost 6 bases, with 12 bases spanning the gap. The V gene's germline CDR1 is MNHNY and CDR2 SVGAGI (reference sequence). CDR3 size: 14 residues. This CDR3 reads CASSYSLESGEQYF. In DNA form, the CDR3 reads TGTGCCAGCAGTTACTCACTGGAAAGCGGCGAGCAGTACTTC.

This chain joins TRBV18 and TRBJ1-1; 8 nucleotides agree with TRBD1. The CDR3 runs 14 residues. Trimming removed 3 bases from V and 4 bases from J; junction bases left unmatched: 4. Germline CDR1 is KGHSH and CDR2 is LQKENI. The CDR3 nucleotides read TGTGCCAGCTCACCGCAGGGGGCGAGCACTGAAGCTTTCTTT. Its protein product is CASSPQGASTEAFF.

The V and J genes are TRBV11-2 and TRBJ1-2, with 7 bases matching TRBD1. The ends lost 6 bases at V and 7 bases at J; junction bases unmatched: 14. Germline CDR1 SGHAT, CDR2 FQNNGV. There are 15 residues in the CDR3. The CDR3 DNA follows: TGTGCCAGCAGTCCTTATCTTAGGACAGGTTTTGGCTACACCTTC. Amino acids: CASSPYLRTGFGYTF.

The chain couples TRBV5-1 to TRBJ2-3, with TRBD2 as a possible D gene (5 bases). This CDR3 has 14 residues. The germline V and J ends were trimmed by 4 bases and 3 bases, with 12 bases remaining between them. CDR1 and CDR2 (germline): SGHRS, YFSETQ. CDR3 sequence: CASSAIGRTDTQYF. DNA for the CDR3: TGCGCCAGCAGCGCGATAGGGAGAACAGATACGCAGTATTTT.

The CDR3 DNA reads as TGTGCCAGCTCAGCACAATTTACAGGGGGAAGCACTGAAGCTTTCTTT. Encoded protein: CASSAQFTGGSTEAFF. The chain is built from TRBV18 and TRBJ1-1; 8 bases fit TRBD1. Unmatched junction bases numbered 12, after V lost 5 bases and J lost 4 bases. The CDR3 runs to 16 residues. CDR1 KGHSH and CDR2 LQKENI come from the germline V gene.

The chain has TRBV19 and TRBJ2-3; possibly TRBD2 for D (6 bases). The CDR3 length is 13 residues. The V end lost 7 bases, the J end lost 4 bases, and 12 bases lay between the germline ends. Germline V lookup: CDR1 LNHDA, CDR2 SQIVND (reference sequence). The CDR3 sequence: CASTEGGADTQYF. The DNA for the CDR3 is TGTGCCAGTACGGAGGGAGGCGCAGATACGCAGTATTTT.

This chain links TRBV18 with TRBJ2-2; D remains unclear. This CDR3 contains 16 residues. Germline V CDR1 and CDR2: KGHSH, LQKENI. Trimming removed 3 bases from V and 0 bases from J, with 11 bases in between. CDR3 in amino acids: CASSPLANPNTGELFF. The DNA for the CDR3 is TGTGCCAGCTCACCTCTCGCTAACCCGAACACCGGGGAGCTGTTTTTT.

The V gene is TRBV5-6, the J gene TRBJ1-1, with 9 bases fitting TRBD1. Germline V gene sequence: CDR1 SGHDT, CDR2 YYEEEE. CDR3 length: 14 residues. The trim removed 4 bases at V and 4 bases at J, leaving 5 bases unmatched. CDR3 in amino acids: CASSPGTGTTEAFF. The CDR3 region has the DNA TGTGCCAGCAGCCCCGGGACAGGGACCACTGAAGCTTTCTTT.